This T cell receptor (beta chain) appears in the sequencing data of a study of T cells after posttransplantation cyclophosphamide. Busulfan-fludarabine conditioning, marrow transplant, and cyclophosphamide on days +3 and +4 were administered. TCRdb's table, derived via immunoSEQ multiplex PCR, lists solely in-frame clones and lacks some. The sample contains 750 to 850 clones, more than 75% of which appear only once. Deletions cut 1 base from V and 2 bases from J, with 13 bases between. The CDR3 is made up of 15 amino acids. CDR1 is SGHRS and CDR2 is YFSETQ in the germline V gene. This chain uses TRBV5-1 with TRBJ2-7; D call uncertain. The source of this sequence is a female patient aged 30 to 40 who received an allogeneic stem cell transplant from a related donor, was CMV-positive, and had no GVHD. The T cells may come from the graft donor. The source material was CD4+ T cells sorted from blood, sampled after an allogeneic stem cell transplant with post-transplant cyclophosphamide. The chain's CDR3 is CASSLSPGGTYEQYF. In nucleotides, the CDR3 is TGCGCCAGCAGCTTGTCCCCCGGCGGAACCTACGAGCAGTACTTC.